This T cell receptor beta chain was documented in a study of blood T cell repertoires in COVID-19. As for the study in general: Acute and convalescent COVID-19 specimens originated in the United States, Italy and Spain. T cells, B-cell-depleted T cells, or PBMCs supplied cDNA or gDNA.

Germline V gene data show CDR1 as MGHRA and CDR2 as YSYEKL. This CDR3 is built from 15 residues. The V gene end was trimmed by 1 base and the J gene end by 5 bases; junction bases not matched to a gene: 1. As handled by the study authors: Counts of nucleated cells, estimated from reference gene primer amplification, were obtained. Sequencing was performed with immunoSEQ multiplex PCR; in TCRdb, only in-frame clones are kept and a portion is missing. Clone size and the V and J calls come from that table; the DNA yielded D and trimming. Among around 110,000 clones listed, around nine tenths were seen once.

This receptor was obtained from a man between 35 and 55 years old with acute or convalescent COVID-19. The chain carries TRBV4-1 and TRBJ2-7; 14 bases agree with TRBD2. Sequencing was carried out using peripheral blood. DNA of the CDR3: TGCGCCAGCAGCCAAGGACTAGCGGGAGGGAACGAGCAGTACTTC. It is translated as CASSQGLAGGNEQYF.